This T cell receptor beta chain is drawn from a study of tumor-infiltrating lymphocytes in glioblastoma multiforme. Whole-study results and caveats: T cells were not sorted into functional subsets.

The table lists this clonotype with a few counts. Antigen: not known. V was pared by 3 bases and J by 4 bases, with 3 bases of the junction left unmatched. CDR1 is SQVTM and CDR2 is ANQGSEA in the germline V gene. The CDR3 is made up of 14 amino acids. TCR beta libraries were built from RNA through three nested multiplex PCR rounds using modified ARM-PCR. Input was roughly 0.54 ug total RNA, reverse-transcribed with a C-beta primer. MiXCR, applied by TCRdb to the multiplex PCR reads, yields one record per CDR3 protein. The sample records roughly 9,600 distinct CDR3 sequences, less than 75% being singletons.

Source material: brain tumor tissue. The gene calls are TRBV29-1 and TRBJ2-1, with 10 positions matching TRBD1. This TCR was sampled from a male donor with glioblastoma. For the CDR3, the DNA is TGCAGCGTTGATTTGGGACAGGGGTACAATGAGCAGTTCTTC. It encodes CSVDLGQGYNEQFF.